The subject of this entry is one T cell receptor beta chain. Its specificity is unknown. The data were taken from a study of T cell responses to AZD1222 COVID-19 vaccine. Study-level findings and limits: In all cases, repertoires were sampled only after the peak T cell response. Donors in the cohort were predominantly white British and more often female, and clonal diversity was possibly underestimated. Spike-specific TCR breadth and depth both grew after two AZD1222 doses.

This CDR3 contains 16 residues. CDR1 is PRHDT, CDR2 FYEKMQ, per germline (reference sequence). V was clipped by 3 bases and J by 2 bases, with 15 bases between them. The method was immunoSEQ multiplex PCR; TCRdb's version includes in-frame clones alone and lacks a portion of them. The table shows some 200,000 clones, with just over 90% occurring only once. Pooling was applied to second doses at about 4 or about 12 weeks. This rearrangement joins TRBV13 to TRBJ2-3; unclear D gene. Sequences were derived from peripheral blood, sampled 28 days after the second AZD1222 dose. This receptor was identified in an adult who received the AZD1222 COVID-19 vaccine. The CDR3 coding sequence is TGTGCCAGCAGCTTGTGGGCCTCAACCGCCACAGATACGCAGTATTTT. Translated: CASSLWASTATDTQYF.